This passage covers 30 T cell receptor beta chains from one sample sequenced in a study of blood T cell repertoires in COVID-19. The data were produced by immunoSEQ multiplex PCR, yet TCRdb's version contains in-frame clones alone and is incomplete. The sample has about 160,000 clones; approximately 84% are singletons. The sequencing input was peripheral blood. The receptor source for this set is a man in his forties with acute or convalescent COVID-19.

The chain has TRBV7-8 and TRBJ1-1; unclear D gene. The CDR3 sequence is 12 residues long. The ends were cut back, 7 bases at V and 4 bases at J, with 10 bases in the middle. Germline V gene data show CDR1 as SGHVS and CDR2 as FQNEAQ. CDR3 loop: CASTFPSTEAFF. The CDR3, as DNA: TGTGCCAGCACCTTCCCGAGCACTGAAGCTTTCTTT.

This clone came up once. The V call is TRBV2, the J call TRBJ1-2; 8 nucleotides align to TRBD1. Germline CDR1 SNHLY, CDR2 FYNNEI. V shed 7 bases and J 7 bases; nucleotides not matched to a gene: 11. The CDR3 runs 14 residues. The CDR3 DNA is TGTGCCAGCAATTTGAGGACAGGGAGAAGTGGCTACACCTTC. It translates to CASNLRTGRSGYTF.

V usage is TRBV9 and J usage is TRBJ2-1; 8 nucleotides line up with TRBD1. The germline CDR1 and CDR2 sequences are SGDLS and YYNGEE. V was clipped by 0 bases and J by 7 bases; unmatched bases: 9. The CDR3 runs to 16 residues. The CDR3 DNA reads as TGTGCCAGCAGCGTAGCCGCGCAGGGGGCTAGGAATGAGCAGTTCTTC. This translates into CASSVAAQGARNEQFF.

CDR3: CASSSADRSSSRNYGYTF. The CDR3 bases are TGTGCCAGCAGCTCCGCCGACAGGTCATCCTCCCGGAACTATGGCTACACCTTC. V is TRBV7-9 and J is TRBJ1-2, with a weak D call TRBD1 (6 bases). Trimming pared 4 bases from V and 2 bases from J, leaving 23 bases between. The germline gives CDR1 SEHNR, CDR2 FQNEAQ (reference sequence). There are 18 residues in the CDR3.

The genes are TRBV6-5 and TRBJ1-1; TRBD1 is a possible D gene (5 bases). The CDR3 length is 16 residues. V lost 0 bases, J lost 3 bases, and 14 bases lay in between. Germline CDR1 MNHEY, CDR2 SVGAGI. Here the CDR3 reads CASSYSGGLVHTEAFF. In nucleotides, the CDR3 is TGTGCCAGCAGTTACTCGGGGGGATTGGTGCACACTGAAGCTTTCTTT.

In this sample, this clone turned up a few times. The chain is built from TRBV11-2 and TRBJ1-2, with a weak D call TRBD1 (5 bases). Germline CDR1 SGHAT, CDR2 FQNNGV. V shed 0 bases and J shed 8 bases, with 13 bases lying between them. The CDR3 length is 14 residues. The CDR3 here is CASSLEVQGRGYTF. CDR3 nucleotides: TGTGCCAGCAGCTTAGAGGTTCAGGGTCGGGGCTACACCTTC.

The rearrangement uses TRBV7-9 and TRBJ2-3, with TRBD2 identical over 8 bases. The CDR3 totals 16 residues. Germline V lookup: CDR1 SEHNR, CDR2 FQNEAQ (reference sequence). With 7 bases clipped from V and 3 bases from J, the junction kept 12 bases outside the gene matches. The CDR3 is CASTPGGSLTTDTQYF. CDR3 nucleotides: TGTGCCAGCACACCGGGGGGGTCACTTACAACAGATACGCAGTATTTT. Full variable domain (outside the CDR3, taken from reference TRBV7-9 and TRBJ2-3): DTGVSQNPRHKITKRGQNVTFRCDPISEHNRLYWYRQTLGQGPEFLTYFQNEAQLEKSRLLSDRFSAERPKGSFSTLEIQRTEQGDSAMYLCASTPGGSLTTDTQYFGPGTRLTVL.

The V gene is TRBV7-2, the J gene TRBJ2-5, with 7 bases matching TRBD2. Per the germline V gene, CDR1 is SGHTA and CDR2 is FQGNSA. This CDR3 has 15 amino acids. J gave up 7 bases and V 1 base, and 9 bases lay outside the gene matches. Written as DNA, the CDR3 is TGTGCCAGCAGCTTAGACGGCGGGGGTAAACGGACCCAGTACTTC. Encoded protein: CASSLDGGGKRTQYF.

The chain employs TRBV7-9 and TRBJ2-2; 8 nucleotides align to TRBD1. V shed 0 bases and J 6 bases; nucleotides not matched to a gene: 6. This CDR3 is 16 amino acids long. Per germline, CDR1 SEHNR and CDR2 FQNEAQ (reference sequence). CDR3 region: CASSLAPGGDAGELFF. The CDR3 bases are TGTGCCAGCAGCTTAGCGCCAGGGGGCGACGCCGGGGAGCTGTTTTTT.

The CDR3 DNA follows: TGTGCCAGCAGCTTACTCCATACAACAGATACGCAGTATTTT. Its translation is CASSLLHTTDTQYF. This chain connects TRBV7-3 to TRBJ2-3; D ambiguous. This CDR3 spans 14 amino acids. From germline, CDR1 is SGHTA and CDR2 FQGTGA. Trimming cost V 2 bases and J 3 bases, with 9 bases left between them.

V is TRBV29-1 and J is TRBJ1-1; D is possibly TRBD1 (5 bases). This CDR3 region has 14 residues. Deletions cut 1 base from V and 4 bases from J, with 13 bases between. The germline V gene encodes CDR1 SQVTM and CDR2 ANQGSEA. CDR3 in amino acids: CSVEGVGRRTEAFF. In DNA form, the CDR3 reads TGCAGCGTTGAAGGGGTGGGGCGGCGCACTGAAGCTTTCTTT. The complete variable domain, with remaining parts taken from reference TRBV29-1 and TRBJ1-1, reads SAVISQKPSRDICQRGTSLTIQCQVDSQVTMMFWYRQQPGQSLTLIATANQGSEATYESGFVIDKFPISRPNLTFSTLTVSNMSPEDSSIYLCSVEGVGRRTEAFFGQGTRLTVV.

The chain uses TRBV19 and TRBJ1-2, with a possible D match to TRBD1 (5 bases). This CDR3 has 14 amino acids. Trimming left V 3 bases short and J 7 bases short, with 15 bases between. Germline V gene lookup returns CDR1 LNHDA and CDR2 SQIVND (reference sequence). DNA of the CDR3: TGTGCCAGTAGTATCTTCCCGGGGGACGGTGGCTACACCTTC. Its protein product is CASSIFPGDGGYTF.

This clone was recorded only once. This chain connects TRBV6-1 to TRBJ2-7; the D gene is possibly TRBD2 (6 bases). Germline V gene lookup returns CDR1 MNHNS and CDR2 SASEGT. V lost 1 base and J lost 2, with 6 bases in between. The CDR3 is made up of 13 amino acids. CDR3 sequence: CASSEGGAYEQYF. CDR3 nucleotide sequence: TGTGCCAGCAGTGAAGGGGGGGCCTACGAGCAGTACTTC.

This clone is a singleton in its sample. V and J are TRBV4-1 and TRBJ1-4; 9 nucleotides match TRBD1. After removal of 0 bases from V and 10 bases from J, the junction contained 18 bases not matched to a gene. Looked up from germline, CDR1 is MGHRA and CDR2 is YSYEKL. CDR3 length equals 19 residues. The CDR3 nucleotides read TGCGCCAGCAGCCAAGAGTGGGGGGACAGGGAATCAACTAGGCGAAAACTGTTTTTT. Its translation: CASSQEWGDRESTRRKLFF.

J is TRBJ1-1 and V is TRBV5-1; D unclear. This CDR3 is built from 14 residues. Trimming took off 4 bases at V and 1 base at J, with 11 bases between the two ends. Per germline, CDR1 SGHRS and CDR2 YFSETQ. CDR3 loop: CASSGGRWNTEAFF. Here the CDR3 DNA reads TGCGCCAGCAGCGGAGGAAGGTGGAACACTGAAGCTTTCTTT.

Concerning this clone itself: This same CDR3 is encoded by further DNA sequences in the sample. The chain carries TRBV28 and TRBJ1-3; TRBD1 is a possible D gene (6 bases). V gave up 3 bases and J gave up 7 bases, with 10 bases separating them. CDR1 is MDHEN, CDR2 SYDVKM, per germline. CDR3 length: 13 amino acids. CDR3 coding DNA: TGTGCCAGCAGTTTCTCAGGGGTCAACACCATATATTTT. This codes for CASSFSGVNTIYF. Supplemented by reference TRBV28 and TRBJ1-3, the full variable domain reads DVKVTQSSRYLVKRTGEKVFLECVQDMDHENMFWYRQDPGLGLRLIYFSYDVKMKEKGDIPEGYSVSREKKERFSLILESASTNQTSMYLCASSFSGVNTIYFGEGSWLTVV.

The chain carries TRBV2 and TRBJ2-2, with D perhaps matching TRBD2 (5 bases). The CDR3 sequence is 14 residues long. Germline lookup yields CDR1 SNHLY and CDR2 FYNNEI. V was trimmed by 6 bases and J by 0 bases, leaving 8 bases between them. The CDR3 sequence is CASRDSTNTGELFF. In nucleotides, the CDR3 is TGTGCCAGCAGGGACTCGACGAACACCGGGGAGCTGTTTTTT.

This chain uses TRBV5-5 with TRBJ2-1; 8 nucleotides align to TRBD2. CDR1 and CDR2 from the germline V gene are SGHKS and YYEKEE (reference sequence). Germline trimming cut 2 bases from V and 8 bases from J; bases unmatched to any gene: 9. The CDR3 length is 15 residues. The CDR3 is CASSFSGTRGDEQFF. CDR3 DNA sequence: TGTGCCAGCAGCTTCTCCGGGACTAGGGGGGATGAGCAGTTCTTC.

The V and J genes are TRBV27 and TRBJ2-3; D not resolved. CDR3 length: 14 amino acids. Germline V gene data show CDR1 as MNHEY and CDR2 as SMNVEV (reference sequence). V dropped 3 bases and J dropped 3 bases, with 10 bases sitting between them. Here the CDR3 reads CASSFSRLTDTQYF. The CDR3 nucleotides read TGTGCCAGCAGTTTTTCTAGGTTGACAGATACGCAGTATTTT.

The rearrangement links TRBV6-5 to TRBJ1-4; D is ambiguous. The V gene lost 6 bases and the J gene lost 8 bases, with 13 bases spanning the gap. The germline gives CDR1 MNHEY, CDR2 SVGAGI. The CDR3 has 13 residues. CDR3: CASSPGGWEKLFF. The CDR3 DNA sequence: TGTGCCAGCAGCCCCGGTGGTTGGGAAAAACTGTTTTTT.

The CDR3 region is CASSYQTSGGYEQYF. The CDR3 region has the DNA TGTGCCAGCAGTTACCAAACTAGCGGGGGCTACGAGCAGTACTTC. This chain joins TRBV6-2 or TRBV6-3 and TRBJ2-7; TRBD2 agrees at 11 bases. V was clipped by 2 bases and J by 3 bases; unmatched bases: 3. The germline gives CDR1 MNHEY, CDR2 SVGEGT. There are 15 residues in the CDR3.

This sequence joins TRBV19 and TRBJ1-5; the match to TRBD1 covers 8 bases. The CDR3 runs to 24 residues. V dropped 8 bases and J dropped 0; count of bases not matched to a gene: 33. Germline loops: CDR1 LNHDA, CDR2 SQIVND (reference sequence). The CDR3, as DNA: TGTGCCAGTCGCCCCGTACACCCCTCAAAGAAAAACGGGACAGGAGGGTATAGCAATCAGCCCCAGCATTTT. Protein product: CASRPVHPSKKNGTGGYSNQPQHF.

CDR3 residues: CASSLILNQPQHF. In DNA, the CDR3 is TGTGCCAGTAGTCTAATTCTCAATCAGCCCCAGCATTTT. The chain couples TRBV19 to TRBJ1-5; no definite D call. Trimming cost V 5 bases and J 3 bases, with 8 bases left between them. CDR1 LNHDA and CDR2 SQIVND come from the germline V gene (reference sequence). This CDR3 comprises 13 residues.

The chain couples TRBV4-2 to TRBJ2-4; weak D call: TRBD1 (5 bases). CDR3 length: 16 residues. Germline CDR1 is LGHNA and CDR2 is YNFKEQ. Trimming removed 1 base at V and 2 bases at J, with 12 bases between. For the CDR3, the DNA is TGTGCCAGCAGCCAAGTGGGTCAGGGTTCCAAAAACATTCAGTACTTC. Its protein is CASSQVGQGSKNIQYF.

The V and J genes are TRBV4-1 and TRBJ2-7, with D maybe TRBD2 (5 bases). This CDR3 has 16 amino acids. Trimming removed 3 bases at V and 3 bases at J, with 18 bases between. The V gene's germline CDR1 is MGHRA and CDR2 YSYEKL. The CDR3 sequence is CASSHGRVAPLYEQYF. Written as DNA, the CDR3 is TGCGCCAGCAGCCACGGGCGGGTCGCCCCACTCTACGAGCAGTACTTC.

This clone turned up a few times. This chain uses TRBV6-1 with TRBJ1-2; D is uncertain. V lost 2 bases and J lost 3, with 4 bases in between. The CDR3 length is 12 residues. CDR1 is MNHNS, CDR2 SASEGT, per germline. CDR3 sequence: CASSERDYGYTF. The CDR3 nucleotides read TGTGCCAGCAGTGAACGAGACTATGGCTACACCTTC.

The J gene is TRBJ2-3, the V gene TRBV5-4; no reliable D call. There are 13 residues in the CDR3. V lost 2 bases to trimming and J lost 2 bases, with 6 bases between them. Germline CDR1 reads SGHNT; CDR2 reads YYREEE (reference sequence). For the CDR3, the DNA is TGTGCCAGCAGCTTACAAAACACAGATACGCAGTATTTT. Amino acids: CASSLQNTDTQYF.

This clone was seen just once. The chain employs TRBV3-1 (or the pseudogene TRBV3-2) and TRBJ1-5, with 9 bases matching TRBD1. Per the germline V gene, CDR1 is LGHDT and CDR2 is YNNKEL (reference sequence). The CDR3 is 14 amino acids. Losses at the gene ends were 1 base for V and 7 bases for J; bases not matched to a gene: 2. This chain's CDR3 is CASSQGTGDQPQHF. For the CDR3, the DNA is TGTGCCAGCAGCCAAGGGACAGGGGACCAGCCCCAGCATTTT.

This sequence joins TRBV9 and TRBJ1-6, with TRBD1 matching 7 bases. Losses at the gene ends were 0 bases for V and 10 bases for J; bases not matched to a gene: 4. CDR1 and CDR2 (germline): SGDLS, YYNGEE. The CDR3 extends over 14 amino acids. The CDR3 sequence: CASSVAGTVSPLHF. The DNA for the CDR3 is TGTGCCAGCAGCGTAGCAGGGACAGTCTCACCCCTCCACTTT.

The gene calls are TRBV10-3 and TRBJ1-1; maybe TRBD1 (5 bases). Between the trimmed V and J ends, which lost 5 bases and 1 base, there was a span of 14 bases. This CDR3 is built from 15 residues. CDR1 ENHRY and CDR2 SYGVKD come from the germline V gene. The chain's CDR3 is CAISSPGQRNTEAFF. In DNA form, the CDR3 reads TGTGCCATCAGTAGCCCAGGGCAAAGGAACACTGAAGCTTTCTTT.